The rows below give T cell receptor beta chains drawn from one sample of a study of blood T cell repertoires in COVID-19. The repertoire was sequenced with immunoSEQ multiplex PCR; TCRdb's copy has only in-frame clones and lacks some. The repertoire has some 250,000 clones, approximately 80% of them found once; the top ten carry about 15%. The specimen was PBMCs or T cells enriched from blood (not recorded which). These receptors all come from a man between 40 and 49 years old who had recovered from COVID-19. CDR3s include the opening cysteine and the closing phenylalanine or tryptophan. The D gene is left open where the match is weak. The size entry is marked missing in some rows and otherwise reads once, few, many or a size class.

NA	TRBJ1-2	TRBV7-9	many	TGTGCCAGCAGCCCGGGAGTCGATGGCTACACCTTC	CASSPGVDGYTF
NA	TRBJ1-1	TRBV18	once	TGTGCCAGCTCGACTAACCCGGGAAACACTGAAGCTTTCTTT	CASSTNPGNTEAFF
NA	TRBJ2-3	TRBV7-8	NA	TGTGCCAGCAGCTTACCCGCTAGGACAGATACGCAGTATTTT	CASSLPARTDTQYF
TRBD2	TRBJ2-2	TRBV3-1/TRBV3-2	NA	TGTGCCAGCAGCCGCCAGACTAGCGGGGGAACCGGGGAGCTGTTTTTT	CASSRQTSGGTGELFF
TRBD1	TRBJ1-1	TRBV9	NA	TGTGCCAGCAGCGGGGGCTACAGGGGAGGAGGGGTGAACACTGAAGCTTTCTTT	CASSGGYRGGGVNTEAFF
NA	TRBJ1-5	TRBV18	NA	TGTGCCAGCTCACCAACACAGGCCAACAATCAGCCCCAGCATTTT	CASSPTQANNQPQHF
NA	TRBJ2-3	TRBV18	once	TGTGCCAGCTCACCAATGACAACCCCTGGCGCAGATACGCAGTATTTT	CASSPMTTPGADTQYF
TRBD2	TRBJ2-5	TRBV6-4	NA	TGTGCCAGCCCCTCTGAAGCGGGGGGGCGGTTGGAGACCCAGTACTTC	CASPSEAGGRLETQYF
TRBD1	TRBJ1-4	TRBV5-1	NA	TGCGCCAGCAGTGGGACAGGGGGCGTCGAAAAACTGTTTTTT	CASSGTGGVEKLFF
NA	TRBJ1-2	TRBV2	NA	TGTGCCAGCAGTGCCAGGAACTATGGCTACACCTTC	CASSARNYGYTF
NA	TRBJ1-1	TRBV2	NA	TGTGCCAGCAGGCTCCGCGGGGCCAACGCGGGCACTGAAGCTTTCTTT	CASRLRGANAGTEAFF
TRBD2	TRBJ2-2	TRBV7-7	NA	TGTGCCAGCAGCTTCGGACTAGCTAGTTCCGGGGAGCTGTTTTTT	CASSFGLASSGELFF
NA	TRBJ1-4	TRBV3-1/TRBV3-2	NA	TGTGCCAGCAGCCAGGTCCAGGGCGAAAAACTGTTTTTT	CASSQVQGEKLFF
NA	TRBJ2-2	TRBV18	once	TGTGCCAGCTCACCCCCGGACATCGGGGAGCTGTTTTTT	CASSPPDIGELFF
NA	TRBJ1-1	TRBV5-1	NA	TGCGCCAGCAGCTCCCCGGGAGGACAGCCCATGAACACTGAAGCTTTCTTT	CASSSPGGQPMNTEAFF
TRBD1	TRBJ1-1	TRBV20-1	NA	TGCAGTGCTAGTGAACAGGGGTACACTGAAGCTTTCTTT	CSASEQGYTEAFF
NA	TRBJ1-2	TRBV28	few	TGTGCCAGCAGTTTTGGGGGGATTCCAGGCTACACCTTC	CASSFGGIPGYTF
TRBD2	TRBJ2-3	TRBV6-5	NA	TGTGCCAGCTTACCAGCGGGGAGAGTGGGTACGCAGTATTTT	CASLPAGRVGTQYF
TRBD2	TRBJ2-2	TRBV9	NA	TGTGCCAGCAGCGTAGAAGTCAGCGGGAGGTCGGGCACCGGGGAGCTGTTTTTT	CASSVEVSGRSGTGELFF
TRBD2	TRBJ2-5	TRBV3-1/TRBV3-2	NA	TGTGCCAGCAGCCCTACACAACGACTAGCGGTGGGGGCCCAGTACTTC	CASSPTQRLAVGAQYF
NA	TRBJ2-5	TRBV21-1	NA	TGTGCCAGCAGCAAAAAGGGCTCGACAGGGAATGGAGAGACCCAGTACTTC	CASSKKGSTGNGETQYF
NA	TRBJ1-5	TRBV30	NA	TGTGCCTGGAGTTCGGGATACAATCAGCCCCAGCATTTT	CAWSSGYNQPQHF
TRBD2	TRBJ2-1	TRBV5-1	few	TGCGCCAGCAGCAACCCGGGACTAGCGGGGAACCTTTACAATGAGCAGTTCTTC	CASSNPGLAGNLYNEQFF
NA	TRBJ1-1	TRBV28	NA	TGTGCCAGCAGTACCCACAGGCGGAACACTGAAGCTTTCTTT	CASSTHRRNTEAFF
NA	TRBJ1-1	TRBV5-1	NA	TGCGCCAGCAGCTTGAGGACTCGGGGGGCAACTGAAGCTTTCTTT	CASSLRTRGATEAFF